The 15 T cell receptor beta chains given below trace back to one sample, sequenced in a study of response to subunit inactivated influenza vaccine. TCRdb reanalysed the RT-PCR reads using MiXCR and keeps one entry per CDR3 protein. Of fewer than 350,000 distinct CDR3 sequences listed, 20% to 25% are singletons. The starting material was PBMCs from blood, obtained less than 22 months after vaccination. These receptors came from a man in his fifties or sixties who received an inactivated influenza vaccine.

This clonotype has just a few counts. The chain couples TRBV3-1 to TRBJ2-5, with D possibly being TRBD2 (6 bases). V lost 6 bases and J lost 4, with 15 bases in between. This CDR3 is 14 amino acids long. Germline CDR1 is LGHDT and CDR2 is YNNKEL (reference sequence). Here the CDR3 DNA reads TGTGCCAGCAGTTCGACTAGGATTAGAGAGACCCAGTACTTC. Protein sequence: CASSSTRIRETQYF.

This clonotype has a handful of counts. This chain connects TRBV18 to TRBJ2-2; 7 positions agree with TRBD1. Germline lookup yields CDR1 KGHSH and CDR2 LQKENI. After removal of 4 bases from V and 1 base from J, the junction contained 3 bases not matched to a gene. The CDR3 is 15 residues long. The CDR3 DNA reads TGTGCCAGCTCACGGGGACAGAGGAACACCGGGGAGCTGTTTTTT. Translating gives CASSRGQRNTGELFF. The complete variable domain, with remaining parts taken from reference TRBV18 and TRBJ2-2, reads NAGVMQNPRHLVRRRGQEARLRCSPMKGHSHVYWYRQLPEEGLKFMVYLQKENIIDESGMPKERFSAEFPKEGPSILRIQQVVRGDSAAYFCASSRGQRNTGELFFGEGSRLTVL.

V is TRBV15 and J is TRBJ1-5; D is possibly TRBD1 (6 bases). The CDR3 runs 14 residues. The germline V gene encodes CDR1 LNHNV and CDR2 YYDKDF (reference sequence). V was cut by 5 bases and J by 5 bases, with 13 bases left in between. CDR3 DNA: TGTGCCACCAGCCGCAGACAGGTCGATCAGCCCCAGCATTTT. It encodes CATSRRQVDQPQHF.

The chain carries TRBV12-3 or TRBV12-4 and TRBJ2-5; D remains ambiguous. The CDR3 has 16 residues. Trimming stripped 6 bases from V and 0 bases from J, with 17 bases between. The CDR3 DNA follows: TGTGCCAGCAGCCCGGCTCCTCCTCTGTACCAAGAGACCCAGTACTTC. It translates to CASSPAPPLYQETQYF.

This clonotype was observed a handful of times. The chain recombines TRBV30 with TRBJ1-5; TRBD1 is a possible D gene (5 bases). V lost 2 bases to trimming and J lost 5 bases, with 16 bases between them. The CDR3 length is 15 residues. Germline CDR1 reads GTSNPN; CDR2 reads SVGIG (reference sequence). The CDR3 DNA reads TGTGCCTGGAGTCAACCCGACAGATTATATCAGCCCCAGCATTTT. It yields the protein CAWSQPDRLYQPQHF.

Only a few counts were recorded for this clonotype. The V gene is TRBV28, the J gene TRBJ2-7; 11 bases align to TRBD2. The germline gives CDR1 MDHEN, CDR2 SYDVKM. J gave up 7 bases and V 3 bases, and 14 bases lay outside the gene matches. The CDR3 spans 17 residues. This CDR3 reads CASSLATLAGVTSEQYF. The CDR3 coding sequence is TGTGCCAGCAGTTTGGCTACACTAGCGGGGGTCACTAGTGAGCAGTACTTC.

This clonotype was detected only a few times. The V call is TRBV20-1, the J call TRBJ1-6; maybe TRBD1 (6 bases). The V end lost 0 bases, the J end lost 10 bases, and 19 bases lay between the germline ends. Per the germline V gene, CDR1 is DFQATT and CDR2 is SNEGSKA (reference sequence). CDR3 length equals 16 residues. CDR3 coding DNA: TGCAGTGCTAGAGATAACGGGGCAGGGGTAGGCTCACCCCTCCACTTT. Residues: CSARDNGAGVGSPLHF.

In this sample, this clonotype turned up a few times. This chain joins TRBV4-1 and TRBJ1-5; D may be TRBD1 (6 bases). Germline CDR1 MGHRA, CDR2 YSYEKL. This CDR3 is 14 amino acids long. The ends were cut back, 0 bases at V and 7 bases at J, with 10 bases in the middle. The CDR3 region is CASSQDQGRQPQHF. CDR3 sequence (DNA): TGCGCCAGCAGCCAAGATCAGGGGAGGCAGCCCCAGCATTTT.

Written as DNA, the CDR3 is TGTGCCAGCAGCAAACGTTCCCACGAGCAGTACTTC. Translation: CASSKRSHEQYF. The chain couples TRBV12-3 or TRBV12-4 to TRBJ2-7, with D unresolved. The CDR3 runs to 12 residues. Trimming shortened V by 6 bases and J by 5 bases, and 11 bases separated the two germline ends.

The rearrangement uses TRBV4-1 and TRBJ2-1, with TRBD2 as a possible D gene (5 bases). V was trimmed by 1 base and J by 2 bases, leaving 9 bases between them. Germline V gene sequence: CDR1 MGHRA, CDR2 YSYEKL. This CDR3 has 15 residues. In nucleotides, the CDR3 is TGCGCCAGCAGCCAAGCGCTAGCCGCCTACAATGAGCAGTTCTTC. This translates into CASSQALAAYNEQFF.

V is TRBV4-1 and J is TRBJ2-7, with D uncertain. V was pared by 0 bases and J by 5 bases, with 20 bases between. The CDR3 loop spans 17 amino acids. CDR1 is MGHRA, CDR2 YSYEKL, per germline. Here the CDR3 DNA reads TGCGCCAGCAGCCAAGAATACCCCCGGCCTCAGCACAACGAGCAGTACTTC. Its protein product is CASSQEYPRPQHNEQYF.

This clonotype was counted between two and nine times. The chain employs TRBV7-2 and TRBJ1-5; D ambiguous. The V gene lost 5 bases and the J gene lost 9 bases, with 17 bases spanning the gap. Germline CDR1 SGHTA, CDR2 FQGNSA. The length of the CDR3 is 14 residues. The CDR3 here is CASSRVPGSGPQHF. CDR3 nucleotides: TGTGCCAGCAGCAGGGTGCCGGGGAGTGGGCCCCAGCATTTT.

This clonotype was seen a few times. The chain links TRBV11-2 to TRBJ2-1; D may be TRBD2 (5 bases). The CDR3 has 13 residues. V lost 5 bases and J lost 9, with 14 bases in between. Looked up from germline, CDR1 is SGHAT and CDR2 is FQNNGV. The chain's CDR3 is CASSHTRLGEQFF. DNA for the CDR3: TGTGCCAGCAGCCACACTAGATTAGGTGAGCAGTTCTTC.

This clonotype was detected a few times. CDR3: CASSVGGLAGWNEQFF. The CDR3 DNA sequence: TGTGCCAGCAGCGTAGGAGGGCTAGCGGGATGGAATGAGCAGTTCTTC. The chain joins TRBV9 to TRBJ2-1; 9 nucleotides align to TRBD2. V trimming: 0 bases; J trimming: 7 bases; junction bases outside the gene matches: 8. Germline loops: CDR1 SGDLS, CDR2 YYNGEE. The CDR3 spans 16 residues.

This CDR3 reads CASSRLTLDSYTEAFF. In nucleotides, the CDR3 is TGTGCCAGCAGCCGACTAACCTTGGACAGCTACACTGAAGCTTTCTTT. The chain uses TRBV14 and TRBJ1-1; a possible D gene is TRBD1 (6 bases). Germline CDR1 is SGHDN and CDR2 is FVKESK. V was pared by 4 bases and J by 3 bases, with 18 bases between. This CDR3 contains 16 residues.